A single T cell receptor beta chain is shown here with its context. The PCR contained 60 Vbeta and 13 Jbeta primers. This table comes from immunoSEQ multiplex PCR, and its TCRdb copy is limited to in-frame clones, with some not included. The sample has about 160,000 clones; roughly 80% are singletons. This sample was included in a study of cytomegalovirus exposure and HLA in healthy donors. This receptor was taken from a young man in good health and CMV-seropositive. Input material: PBMCs.

The CDR3 DNA reads as TGTGCCAGCAGCTCAGGACAGGCGAAAGAGACCCAGTACTTC. Amino acids: CASSSGQAKETQYF. The rearrangement links TRBV7-2 to TRBJ2-5; 7 nucleotides align to TRBD1. V dropped 4 bases and J dropped 3; count of bases not matched to a gene: 5. This CDR3 has 14 amino acids. Germline V gene data show CDR1 as SGHTA and CDR2 as FQGNSA.